This T cell receptor beta chain was recovered during a study of T cells after yellow fever vaccination. Germline trimming cut 1 base from V and 0 bases from J; bases unmatched to any gene: 0. The CDR3 contains 15 residues. Per germline, CDR1 SGHTA and CDR2 FQGNSA. This clonotype was observed many times. MiXCR, run by TCRdb on the 5' RACE reads, gives a single entry per CDR3 protein. The top ten hold about 14% of the sample, which has hundreds of thousands of distinct CDR3 sequences, about 13% seen once. The input for sequencing was PBMCs, taken on the day of the yellow fever booster vaccination. The TCR comes from a man in his thirties or forties who received the YFV17D yellow fever vaccine. The chain couples TRBV7-2 to TRBJ1-3, with 7 nucleotides matching TRBD1. This chain's CDR3 is CASSLDRGSGNTIYF. For the CDR3, the DNA is TGTGCCAGCAGCTTAGACAGGGGCTCTGGAAACACCATATATTTT.